The rows below give T cell receptor beta chains drawn from one sample of a study of cytomegalovirus exposure and HLA in healthy donors. Data came from immunoSEQ multiplex PCR; TCRdb stores just in-frame clones and leaves some out. The table lists about 120,000 clones, nearly 80% of them singletons. Source material: PBMCs. The receptors derive from a woman aged 40 to 50 in good health and CMV-seronegative. Both conserved end residues are part of each CDR3. Each record gives: D gene, V gene, clone size, J gene, CDR3 DNA, CDR3 protein. A D gene is named only where the DNA matches it firmly. Not all rows give a size; the values are once, few, many and, for expanded clones, a class.

D gene: -; V gene: TRBV15; clone size: -; J gene: TRBJ1-1; CDR3 DNA: TGTGCCACCAGCAGAGATTGGGTAGGGGAAGTAGCACTCACTAACATGAACACTGAAGCTTTCTTT; CDR3 protein: CATSRDWVGEVALTNMNTEAFF
D gene: -; V gene: TRBV7-9; clone size: -; J gene: TRBJ1-1; CDR3 DNA: TGTGCCAGCAGCCCCTTTAGACTGGGCACTGAAGCTTTCTTT; CDR3 protein: CASSPFRLGTEAFF
D gene: -; V gene: TRBV9; clone size: -; J gene: TRBJ1-1; CDR3 DNA: TGTGCCAGCAGCGTAGGTGGGCAGAACACTGAAGCTTTCTTT; CDR3 protein: CASSVGGQNTEAFF
D gene: TRBD2; V gene: TRBV29-1; clone size: -; J gene: TRBJ2-7; CDR3 DNA: TGCAGCGTTGACGGGCTAGCGGGATGGGGCAAGCAGTACTTC; CDR3 protein: CSVDGLAGWGKQYF
D gene: -; V gene: TRBV2; clone size: -; J gene: TRBJ1-2; CDR3 DNA: TGTGCCAGCAGTGACGGCTATGGCTACACCTTC; CDR3 protein: CASSDGYGYTF
D gene: TRBD2; V gene: TRBV5-6; clone size: few; J gene: TRBJ2-1; CDR3 DNA: TGTGCCAGCAGCTCGTATTCCCGGGACTACTACAATGAGCAGTTCTTC; CDR3 protein: CASSSYSRDYYNEQFF
D gene: TRBD1; V gene: TRBV27; clone size: -; J gene: TRBJ1-1; CDR3 DNA: TGTGCCAGCAGTTGGGGGACAGATTTCTGGGCTGAAGCTTTCTTT; CDR3 protein: CASSWGTDFWAEAFF
D gene: TRBD2; V gene: TRBV6-1; clone size: -; J gene: TRBJ2-3; CDR3 DNA: TGTGCCAGCATCTTACTAGCGGGGGGCACAGATACGCAGTATTTT; CDR3 protein: CASILLAGGTDTQYF
D gene: -; V gene: TRBV6-6; clone size: -; J gene: TRBJ2-1; CDR3 DNA: TGTGCCAGCAGTACTCCTACTAGTGGCGGTGAGCAGTTCTTC; CDR3 protein: CASSTPTSGGEQFF
D gene: -; V gene: TRBV20-1; clone size: few; J gene: TRBJ2-3; CDR3 DNA: TGCAGTGTTTCCGAGTCAGATACGCAGTATTTT; CDR3 protein: CSVSESDTQYF